This entry describes one T cell receptor (beta chain). The antigen remains undetermined. The sample is drawn from a study of response to subunit inactivated influenza vaccine. Study-level findings and limits: New T cells are recruited in small numbers by each seasonal influenza vaccination, according to the authors' suggestion.

TCRdb reanalysed the RT-PCR reads using MiXCR and keeps one entry per CDR3 protein. The sample lists fewer than 750,000 distinct CDR3 sequences, around 13% occurring once. Trimming removed 5 bases at V and 1 base at J, with 4 bases between. Germline assignment: CDR1 SGHRS and CDR2 YFSETQ. CDR3 length: 11 amino acids. The sequencing used PBMCs from blood, collected less than 13 days after vaccination. The chain employs TRBV5-1 and TRBJ2-7; D is uncertain. The TCR sequence derives from a man aged 50 or older who received an inactivated influenza vaccine. The CDR3 DNA is TGCGCCAGCAGGGAATCCTACGAGCAGTACTTC. Amino acids: CASRESYEQYF.